This paragraph reports one T cell receptor beta chain. This clonotype was detected only a few times. The antigen it binds to is not known. No base qualities exist here, and no much larger clone lies one base off it. The data were obtained in a study of blood T cells in healthy people across ages (dated by TCRdb to about 2015). With regard to the full study: In model experiments, template switching captured about one uniquely barcoded TCR beta cDNA molecule for every two T cells. To avoid experimental bias, donors of different ages were distributed randomly across sequencing lanes. Donors were grouped into four age groups: young (average approximately 15 years), middle-aged (approximately 41), aged (about 60) and long-lived (around 82). The study analyzed two additional independent replicas of 1 million unique cDNA reads from the same blood draw for two donors, one aged 18 to 29 and one aged 80 or older. Using deep sequencing normalized with unique cDNA molecular identifiers, the study measured how TCR beta repertoire diversity changes with age. Overall study outcomes, separate from this receptor: Bulk unsorted PBMC profiling prevented conclusive comparison of naive and antigen-experienced compartments. The long-lived group showed more naive CD4+ T cells, fewer expanded clones and increased TCR diversity than the aged group, suggesting age selection. Estimates of total diversity based on one million sequenced T cells were considered lower bounds and underestimates. The CMV infection status of donors was not known, potentially confounding age-related changes in expanded clonotypes. Observed TCR beta diversity correlated strongly with the percentage of naive T cells measured by flow cytometry. As age increased, observed TCR beta diversity per million T cells dropped in a roughly linear way, and a significant reduction was already evident by age about 40.

Looking up the germline V gene (reference sequence) yields CDR1 MNHNY and CDR2 SVGAGI. Measured from the cysteine to the phenylalanine, the CDR3 is 15 residues long. Only the CDR3 part of the read is kept: 45 bases, read in frame from the first base. V drops 6 bases and J drops 6 bases, leaving 17 bases in between. Library construction relied on 5' RACE. The instrument was an Illumina HiSeq 2500. A second roughly 6 to 11 cycle PCR used a sample-barcoded 5' primer and a J-beta primer mix. A template-switch 5' adaptor carrying 12 random nucleotides introduced a unique molecular identifier onto each TCR beta cDNA molecule. Each sample yielded at least 2.5 million CDR3-containing paired-end reads. The Mint cDNA synthesis kit, primed by a TRBC-specific oligonucleotide, was used to synthesize first-strand cDNA from all RNA. Following uracil-DNA glycosylase treatment, a first 18-cycle PCR with universal primers M1SS and BC2_uni_R was performed on all cDNA. In the authors' own workflow: Each sample was normalized by randomly selecting 1 million high-quality reads, each carrying a distinct molecular identifier. Reads with shared molecular identifiers were discarded instead of being binned into consensus sequences. MiTCR, with a Q25 quality threshold and the strictest error-elimination algorithm, was used for CDR3 identification, clonotype clustering and error correction. A nonparametric unseen species model using Euler transformation provided a lower-bound estimate of total TCR beta diversity. TCRdb itself trimmed the public reads at Q25 with fastp, ran MiXCR and retained productive beta chains. One record per CDR3 amino acid sequence lists the most common genes and DNA. The V and J calls and clone size come from TCRdb's table, not from the authors' own analysis. The sample data list 660,000 or so distinct CDR3 sequences, and 58% of these were observed just once. The ten largest account for over 30% of the sample.

The donors were under 40 Caucasian individuals from Russia, aged 6 to 90 years, who were systemically healthy. About 9.1 milliliters of peripheral blood were collected from each donor into EDTA-treated Vacutainer tubes. Ficoll-Paque density-gradient centrifugation was used to isolate PBMCs, with at least 6 million per sample. Trizol reagent was used to extract total RNA from PBMCs, with at least 5 micrograms per sample. For every donor, flow cytometry on a PBMC aliquot measured the percentage of naive CD45RAhigh/CD27high T cells. Sample: blood. The chain links TRBV6-6 with TRBJ1-4; TRBD1 might be the D gene, on 5 matching bases. This TCR came from a man aged 55 to 70 in good health. This receptor carries the CDR3 CASRPNQGLDEKLFF. The nucleotide sequence is TGTGCCAGCAGGCCAAATCAGGGTTTGGATGAAAAACTGTTTTTT.